These 8 T cell receptor beta chains were all obtained from the same sample, sequenced in a study of T-cell memory formation after mild COVID-19 (dated by TCRdb to about 2021). The receptor library was made with 5' RACE. The run used an Illumina NovaSeq 6000. TCRdb applied fastp at Q25 and MiXCR to the public reads, then kept only in-frame beta chains. Every distinct CDR3 protein forms one entry, paired with its most common genes and DNA. The sample table shows roughly 50,000 distinct CDR3 sequences, and over 7.5% are seen once. Around 1.2% of the sample rests with the top ten. The sequencing input was PBMCs or a T cell subset sorted from them (not recorded which). The receptors stem from a man between 18 and 35 years old who had mild COVID-19 (a few samples of this study predate the infection). The sample titles of this study are shuffled in the database, so cell type and time point are left out; the donor was told from shared clones.

This clonotype was detected a few times. The chain is built from TRBV12-3 or TRBV12-4 and TRBJ2-5; TRBD1 or TRBD2 may be the D gene (5 bases each). The CDR3 runs 12 residues. V lost 10 bases and J 1 base, leaving 10 bases between the germline ends. CDR3 sequence (DNA): TGTGCCACCGGGACGGGCCAAGAGACCCAGTACTTC. The encoded protein is CATGTGQETQYF.

The rearrangement uses TRBV28 and TRBJ1-2, with a weak D call TRBD1 (5 bases). Trimming shortened V by 8 bases and J by 3 bases, and 7 bases separated the two germline ends. Germline CDR1 reads MDHEN; CDR2 reads SYDVKM. The CDR3 consists of 11 residues. The CDR3 protein is CASGTDYGYTF. CDR3 coding DNA: TGTGCCAGCGGGACGGACTATGGCTACACCTTC.

The chain employs TRBV20-1 and TRBJ2-1, with 12 bases that match TRBD2. This CDR3 has 16 amino acids. V dropped 1 base and J dropped 4; count of bases not matched to a gene: 5. Per germline, CDR1 DFQATT and CDR2 SNEGSKA (reference sequence). The CDR3 protein is CSARVTSGGSYNEQFF. In nucleotides, the CDR3 is TGCAGTGCTAGAGTGACTAGCGGGGGCTCTTACAATGAGCAGTTCTTC.

The V and J genes are TRBV5-4 and TRBJ2-3, with 10 bases identical to TRBD1. Trimming cost V 6 bases and J 3 bases; bases outside gene matches: 4. The V gene's germline CDR1 is SGHNT and CDR2 YYREEE (reference sequence). This CDR3 comprises 14 residues. For the CDR3, the DNA is TGTGCCAGCAAGACAGGGGGCTTGACAGATACGCAGTATTTT. This gives the protein CASKTGGLTDTQYF. Complete variable domain (other parts from reference TRBV5-4 and TRBJ2-3): ETGVTQSPTHLIKTRGQQVTLRCSSQSGHNTVSWYQQALGQGPQFIFQYYREEENGRGNFPPRFSGLQFPNYSSELNVNALELDDSALYLCASKTGGLTDTQYFGPGTRLTVL.

This chain uses TRBV24-1 with TRBJ2-1, with TRBD2 matching over 7 bases. Germline V gene sequence: CDR1 KGHDR, CDR2 SFDVKD. This CDR3 comprises 15 residues. J lost 3 bases, V lost 1 base, and 2 bases had no gene match. The CDR3 nucleotides read TGTGCCACCAGTGATTTTGGGGGGGGCTACAATGAGCAGTTCTTC. Translated: CATSDFGGGYNEQFF.

This chain connects TRBV5-1 to TRBJ2-5; D perhaps matches TRBD2 (6 bases). Trimming took 0 bases from V and 3 from J, leaving 12 bases between them. The germline CDR1 and CDR2 sequences are SGHRS and YFSETQ. The CDR3 covers 15 residues. The CDR3 sequence: CASSLAEVAEETQYF. CDR3 nucleotides: TGCGCCAGCAGCTTGGCCGAGGTAGCGGAAGAGACCCAGTACTTC.

This clonotype was seen more than once but under ten times. The chain recombines TRBV20-1 with TRBJ2-5; the D gene is possibly TRBD1 (6 bases). Trimming took off 6 bases at V and 5 bases at J, with 19 bases between the two ends. The CDR3 length is 14 residues. Germline CDR1 is DFQATT and CDR2 is SNEGSKA (reference sequence). The CDR3 spells CSASLQGPRETQYF. CDR3 DNA: TGCAGTGCAAGCCTCCAGGGGCCCCGGGAGACCCAGTACTTC.

This clonotype showed up just a few times. The rearrangement joins TRBV10-2 to TRBJ2-7; 12 bases map to TRBD2. The CDR3 spans 15 residues. Germline V gives CDR1 WSHSY, CDR2 SAAADI. J gave up 4 bases and V 8 bases, and 9 bases lay outside the gene matches. CDR3 DNA: TGCGCCAGCTCTAGCGGGGGGGCTAGTAAGTACGAGCAGTACTTC. Its protein is CASSSGGASKYEQYF.